This record covers a single TCR beta chain. It lacks a known antigen. No base quality values were provided; no much bigger clone lies one nucleotide off. Sequences SNHLY (CDR1) and FYNNEI (CDR2) are obtained from the germline V gene. Including the terminal cysteine and phenylalanine, the CDR3 comprises 12 residues. Left in the record is the CDR3 DNA by itself, 36 bases read in frame from the first base. V loses 10 bases, J loses 7 bases, and the germline ends lie 16 bases apart. The library was obtained by 5' RACE. Instrument on record: NextSeq 500. The TCR library protocol attached unique molecular identifiers to individual cDNA molecules to correct for sequencing error and PCR bias. Both TCR alpha and beta chains were sequenced, and tight co-correlation was observed between alpha and beta sequence abundances in each sample. Per the source publication's procedure: Decombinator V4 was used to annotate TCR sequences for V gene, J gene and CDR3. TCRs were defined as expanded if a significant change between any two time points was detected under a Poisson model with p below 0.0001. TCR abundances were normalised to the total number of TCRs sequenced per sample and were expressed as counts per million. MAIT TCRs were defined by TRAV1-2 paired with TRAJ12, TRAJ20 or TRAJ33, and iNKT TCRs by TRAV10 paired with TRAJ18. VDJdb, accessed 1 November 2021, was searched for CMV, EBV and SARS-CoV-2 annotated TCRs, with TCRs annotated for multiple antigens excluded. The raw public data were reprocessed by TCRdb itself: fastp quality trimming at Q25, MiXCR clonotype calling, in-frame beta chains only. Each CDR3 protein gets just one entry, which takes the most common genes and DNA from the rows behind it. TCRdb assigned the V and J calls; the authors' analysis was not used. Within this sample are about 56,000 distinct CDR3 sequences, with around 16% of them counted one time only. The ten largest make up roughly 3.9% of the sample.

The sample originates from a study of early T cells in non-severe SARS-CoV-2 infection (dated by TCRdb to the early 2020s). Concerning the study at large: Because TCR sequencing relied on bulk RNA taken from unsorted whole blood, pairing of alpha and beta chains was not possible. What the study reported, not specific to this receptor: Matching against VDJdb was skewed toward anti-spike CD8 responses, likely underestimated virus-specific expansions, and missed private and CD4 specificities.

This was a case-control study nested in a cohort of healthcare workers in London, UK, who had nasopharyngeal swab PCR tests and blood samples taken every week. Healthcare workers were recruited during the week of the UK lockdown, between 23 and 31 March 2020, and followed weekly for up to 16 weeks. The sequence was obtained from an adult who was a healthcare worker with PCR-confirmed SARS-CoV-2 infection or an uninfected control (not recorded which). This sample comprised whole blood, obtained at baseline. Rearrangement joined TRBV2 to TRBJ2-5; perhaps TRBD2 is the D gene, with 6 bases matching. The encoded CDR3 is CATGAGRGTQYF. The bases read TGTGCCACCGGAGCGGGTAGGGGGACCCAGTACTTC.